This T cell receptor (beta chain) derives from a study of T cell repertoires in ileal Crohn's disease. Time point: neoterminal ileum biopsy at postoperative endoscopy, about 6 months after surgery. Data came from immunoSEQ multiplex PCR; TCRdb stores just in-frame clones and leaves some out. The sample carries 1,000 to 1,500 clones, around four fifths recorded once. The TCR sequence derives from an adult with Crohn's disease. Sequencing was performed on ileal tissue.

CDR3 bases: TGCGCCAGCAGTCAACAGGAGCGTCAGCCCCAGCATTTT. Translation gives CASSQQERQPQHF. The chain links TRBV10-2 to TRBJ1-5, with TRBD1 as a possible D gene (5 bases). The CDR3 consists of 13 residues. The V gene lost 5 bases and the J gene lost 6 bases, with 11 bases spanning the gap. Germline CDR1 and CDR2: WSHSY and SAAADI.